A selection of T cell receptor beta chains follows, all from one sample in a study of CD8+ T cells in alopecia areata. The method was immunoSEQ multiplex PCR; TCRdb's version includes in-frame clones alone and lacks a portion of them. The data contain roughly 120,000 clones, approximately 58% of them singletons. Sequencing was carried out using CD4+ T cells sorted from blood. The origin of the receptors is a human donor in good health. CDR3s leave out the opening cysteine and the closing phenylalanine or tryptophan. Fields, in order: V gene, J gene, CDR3 protein.

TRBV2	TRBJ2-5	ASSEGLTSGPETQY
TRBV23-1	TRBJ2-7	ASSQLTGQTSGGNDYEQY
TRBV25-1	TRBJ1-6	APDGEDSPLH
TRBV30	TRBJ1-4	AWTRGSTNEKLF
TRBV5-1	TRBJ2-3	ASSLAGSGTDTQY
TRBV11-2	TRBJ2-3	ASSPLGRGDTQY
TRBV27	TRBJ2-2	ASSPIDRIKAGMNTGELF
TRBV4-1	TRBJ2-4	ASSQEDTAKNIQY
TRBV30	TRBJ1-1	AWSGMNTEAF
TRBV5-1	TRBJ2-5	ASSGENLGGETQY
TRBV19	TRBJ1-6	ASRPGTANSPLH
TRBV5-1	TRBJ2-2	ASSLGAPGELF
TRBV7-9	TRBJ2-1	ASSPRTSGGEQF
TRBV30	TRBJ1-2	AWDRSANYGYT
TRBV15	TRBJ2-7	ATSRDGPYEQY
TRBV29-1	TRBJ1-6	SVARGRNSPLH
TRBV19	TRBJ2-5	ASSMGPVGETQY
TRBV5-1	TRBJ2-5	ASTPGGASETQY
TRBV5-4	TRBJ2-5	ASSRDRDGEQY
TRBV18	TRBJ1-1	ASSNTANTEAF
TRBV29-1	TRBJ1-1	SARGQGRAGAF
TRBV29-1	TRBJ2-3	SVLSTADTQY
TRBV7-8	TRBJ2-2	ASRTSGGAVYTGELF
TRBV5-1	TRBJ2-5	ASSLDSGQGETQY
TRBV4-1	TRBJ1-1	ASSQLTGGITEAF
TRBV5-8	TRBJ2-2	ASSLGELSTGELF
TRBV11-2	TRBJ2-2	ASSFQGSGELF
TRBV5-1	TRBJ2-6	ASSPGGYGANVLT
TRBV29-1	TRBJ1-2	SARDWNYGYT
TRBV7-2	TRBJ2-7	ASSPLGTDYEQY
TRBV5-1	TRBJ2-3	ASSLEGLAGTDTQY
TRBV27	TRBJ2-3	ASSSRQLTDTQY
TRBV12-5	TRBJ2-7	ASGPTPTYEQY
TRBV4-1	TRBJ2-7	ASSPGAGPPSEQY
TRBV5-1	TRBJ2-7	ASSVDRGAYEQY